The sequence of this T cell receptor (beta chain) was determined in a study of cytomegalovirus exposure and HLA in healthy donors (dated 2017 in TCRdb). Regarding the study in general: An earlier analysis of more than 550 of the donors reported about 260 Gb of sequence data and about 120 million unique TCR beta sequences obtained from 150 million to 200 million T cells. An early release that covered about 600 HLA-typed donors contained about 300 gigabases of sequencing data and tens of millions of unique TCR sequences. The genetic ancestry cluster associated with self-reported Caucasian donors included about 84% of the approximately 410 genotyped donors. The study aimed to test whether signatures of past pathogen exposure could be identified by cataloging public T cell receptors. The study used immunosequencing to profile the T cell repertoires of several hundred subjects and linked those repertoires to cytomegalovirus serostatus. In addition to the first cohort of 650 to 750 subjects, a separate validation cohort of approximately 110 different subjects was used. The study combined high-throughput TCR immunosequencing, statistical association of individual TCRs with disease status, and machine learning to predict cytomegalovirus infection status. To study patterns of TCR occurrence, a later analysis re-analyzed previously published TCR beta repertoires from 700 or so donors and added high-resolution HLA genotyping. Rather than drawing on any new phenotypic data, the later analysis identified candidate immune exposures from TCR beta sequences and the way those sequences occurred across donors. An earlier analysis of some 500 of the donors applied high-throughput TCR beta sequencing to assess whether each TCR beta V gene segment acted as functional or pseudogenic. Donor age, sex, ethnicity and CMV serostatus were compiled alongside the repertoire data. A later genetic analysis used genome-wide SNP genotypes for about three fifths of the 666 donors, treating that subset as a discovery cohort. Every discovery cohort repertoire had been produced on one sequencing platform. HLA typing included class I and class II loci at four-digit resolution. Typing coverage varied by locus: roughly 620-630 donors for A, B, C, DRB1 and DQB1; roughly 500 for DQA1; 600 to 610 for DPA1; approximately 450 for DPB1. Because of strong linkage in the cohort, roughly 5 DR-DQ haplotypes were treated as single units for association and clustering. Among some 400 genotyped donors of the cohort, an average of approximately 240,000 unique TCR beta nucleotide sequences was sequenced per donor, of which about 19% were non-productive.

The cohort comprised several hundred healthy bone marrow donors. All cohort members were sampled while nominally healthy, although unrecorded immune exposures were likely present. The donor tested CMV seronegative and was one of the 352 seronegative cohort members. Every donor gave a peripheral blood sample, and the peripheral blood mononuclear cells from that sample were used for TCR beta sequencing. The Qiagen DNeasy Blood Extraction Kit was used to extract genomic DNA from the blood cell samples. The CDR3 goes from the cysteine to the phenylalanine over 14 residues. Just the 42-base CDR3 DNA is kept, in frame starting at base 1. V is trimmed back by 2 bases and J by 8 bases, and the junction contains 2 bases that no gene match accounts for. Looking up the germline V gene yields CDR1 SGHAT and CDR2 FQNNGV. The library was generated by the immunoSEQ multiplex PCR assay. For the multiplex PCR, a mixture combining 60 forward primers for TCR Vbeta segments and 13 reverse primers for TCR Jbeta segments was used. Amplification of the CDR3 region of rearranged TCR beta genes was performed with a multiplex PCR assay on genomic DNA. On the Illumina HiSeq System, the amplified TCR beta libraries were sequenced as 87-base-pair reads. As for the authors' bioinformatics: A later analysis counted about 80 million unique TCR beta chains across the 650 to 700 repertoires, and 9.5 million to 11 million of these chains were shared by at least two donors. A nearest-neighbor algorithm error-corrected the raw reads and collapsed the reads into unique sequences, merging closely related sequences to remove PCR and sequencing errors. Alignment of CDR3 sequences to IMGT reference sequences was used to assign V, D and J gene segments. For a sequence to be retained, a match of at least six nucleotides to both a V gene segment and a J gene segment was required. Rearrangements were called productive when the CDR3 lacked stop codons and stayed in frame with V and J; all others were non-productive. CDR3 was defined by IMGT convention, running from the second conserved V-encoded cysteine to the conserved J-encoded phenylalanine. The earlier analysis of around 640 of the donors excluded sequences that lacked an unambiguous match to a single V gene segment. In an earlier analysis of around 600 of the donors, V segments were called functional above 56.7% productive rearrangements and were called segregating when the between-donor standard deviation exceeded 5%. To diagnose cytomegalovirus status from the catalog of TCR beta chain sequences, a statistical classification framework was built. V and J gene assignment, in a later analysis, came from comparing TCR nucleotide sequences with IMGT/GENE-DB human TR gene sequences. The TCRdist pipeline was used in a later analysis to assign CDR3 sequences and most-parsimonious VDJ recombination scenarios. In a later analysis, every TCR beta chain was defined by the combination of its CDR3 amino acid sequence and its V-gene family, and reads without a unique V-gene family were dropped. To address suspected cross-contamination and a sequencing artifact, a later analysis removed roughly 580 highly shared, low-generation-probability nucleotide sequences. A later analysis calculated a clonal expansion index for each public chain from normalized within-repertoire ranks of inferred template counts. A later analysis computed generation probabilities with a VDJ recombination model fitted to out-of-frame rearrangements, and checked the results against IGoR. Hypergeometric tests were used in a later analysis to score TCR-TCR, TCR-HLA and TCR-CMV co-occurrence, with a repertoire-size bias correction applied to the TCR pairs. A later analysis estimated false discovery rates by permuting HLA or CMV assignments 20 times. A later analysis grouped co-occurring TCRs with DBSCAN, adding TCRdist sequence similarity when clustering within HLA-allele-positive subsets. Repertoires with fewer than 30,000 or more than 120,000 public chains, plus five repertoires with anomalous nucleotide sharing, were excluded from co-occurrence clustering. The clones in this table, taken by TCRdb from immuneACCESS, are in-frame only. Not every clone is retained; where verified, under half of the shortfall comes from an unresolved V gene, and the cause of the rest is unknown. Clone size and V and J calls were adopted from that table, with D and trimming inferred from the DNA. In this sample the table shows over 150,000 clones, around 70% of which occur a single time. The ten largest clones capture approximately 2.9% of the sample.

What the work shows at the level of the full study, not this receptor alone: The only immune exposure information available for the cohort was CMV serostatus. A later analysis found that HLA-associated TCR beta chains were more clonally expanded and had lower generation probabilities than equally common non-associated chains. Correlated functional status among segregating V segments might reflect linkage disequilibrium, but an unknown experimental factor could not be ruled out. Most TCR sequences were observed very rarely across donors, whereas some public TCRs were present in many individuals. Cytomegalovirus status was reported to be diagnosed by the classifier with high specificity and sensitivity in both the original and validation cohorts. A cluster of highly shared sequence variants was judged likely to represent a technical artifact of the sequencing pipeline. A few of the identified cytomegalovirus-associated TCR beta chains were confirmed in vitro to be specific for cytomegalovirus antigens. The 87-base-pair reads could not distinguish some IMGT-functional V segments, including TRBV6-2 and TRBV6-3, so those segments were excluded. Because some donors lacked HLA typing at each locus, the association tests relied only on the typed subset. A later analysis reported that several top co-occurrence clusters appeared linked to parvovirus B19, influenza, CMV and Epstein-Barr virus. This cohort had only TCR beta chains sequenced, and the lack of alpha or paired-chain data limited which features could be detected. Because counts were too low, more than 15 rarely observed V segments, including chromosome 9 orphons, were excluded from the earlier analysis of a few hundred of the donors. At a false discovery rate of 0.05, a later analysis linked 15,000 to 20,000 TCR beta sequences to specific HLA alleles. A later genetic analysis reported fewer N-insertions in productive TCRs among donors in an Asian-associated ancestry cluster than the roughly 640-donor mean. According to a later analysis, most CMV-associated TCR beta chains appeared to be HLA-restricted, and the HLA associations seemed to be driven largely by CMV exposure. Broadly in line with IMGT annotations, most TCR beta V segments showed up in productive rearrangements about 87% or about 30% of the time in an earlier analysis of under 700 of the donors. In a later genetic analysis, a missense DCLRE1C variant was associated with V-gene and J-gene trimming of TCR beta chains, and the association was replicated in an independent cohort. A further reported finding was that TCR beta sequences accurately predicted the HLA-A and HLA-B alleles for most subjects in the first cohort. In a later analysis, TCR association rates were found to vary across HLA loci, with the most associated TCRs seen for DRB1 alleles and the fewest for HLA-C alleles. It was suggested by the authors that the approach could potentially be generalized to other disease states and immunological phenotypes. In the study, around 150 TCR beta chains were listed as associated with cytomegalovirus. When HLA alleles, especially DR and DQ, strongly co-occurred, TCR associations were difficult to assign to individual alleles. Roughly uniform sequencing depth across donors was assumed in presence/absence analyses, although this assumption may not hold.

This clone was observed once. Its binding antigen is unknown. Base qualities are missing; no much larger clone stands one base away. The receptor was isolated from a male donor in good health and CMV-seronegative. Recombination joined TRBV11-2 with TRBJ2-1; 11 bases in the middle match TRBD2. The specimen was PBMCs. In nucleotides, the sequence is TGTGCCAGCAGCTTAACTAGCGGGAGTTATGAGCAGTTCTTC. Its protein product is CASSLTSGSYEQFF.